This is a list of T cell receptor beta chains from one sample in a study of T cells in tuberculosis. The protocol was immunoSEQ multiplex PCR, while the TCRdb copy is restricted to in-frame clones and leaves out a portion. Among tens of thousands of clones, around 96% were seen once, and the ten largest hold roughly 6.2%. The source material was PBMCs. Receptors were obtained from a donor between 10 and 35 years old with latent tuberculosis or without tuberculosis infection. Both conserved end residues are part of each CDR3. A D gene is named only where the DNA matches it firmly. Where a row states a size, it is once, few, many or the class of an expanded clone; other rows omit it.

abundance	v_gene	d_gene	j_gene	CDR3nt	CDR3aa
few	TRBV7-2	TRBD1	TRBJ1-2	TGTGCCAGCAGCTTCGGACAGGGGGGAGACTATGGCTACACCTTC	CASSFGQGGDYGYTF
NA	TRBV6-1	NA	TRBJ1-2	TGTGCCAGCAGTGAAGGGGGCCTTACGGACTATGGCTACACCTTC	CASSEGGLTDYGYTF
NA	TRBV7-6	TRBD1	TRBJ1-4	TGTGCCAGCAGCCCAAGGAGGACAGGAAAACTGTTTTTT	CASSPRRTGKLFF
NA	TRBV5-1	TRBD1	TRBJ2-7	TGCGCCAGCAGCTTCTCGGACAGGGGCGACGAGCAGTACTTC	CASSFSDRGDEQYF
NA	TRBV4-1	NA	TRBJ1-3	TGCGCCAGCAGCCAAGTTCGAGGGATAGGTGATCACTCTGGAAACACCATATATTTT	CASSQVRGIGDHSGNTIYF
NA	TRBV11-2	TRBD2	TRBJ2-5	TGTGCCAGCAGCTTGAGGCGTAGCGGGAGCATGCAAGAGACCCAGTACTTC	CASSLRRSGSMQETQYF
NA	TRBV20-1	NA	TRBJ2-5	TGCAGTGCTCCGACTCCGGAGACCCAGTACTTC	CSAPTPETQYF
NA	TRBV11-2	NA	TRBJ1-1	TGTGCCAGCAGCTTTCGGGAACGGAACACTGAAGCTTTCTTT	CASSFRERNTEAFF
NA	TRBV10-3	TRBD2	TRBJ2-1	TGTGCCATCAGTGACTGGGCGGGAGGTAGGAATGAGCAGTTCTTC	CAISDWAGGRNEQFF
once	TRBV4-1	NA	TRBJ2-5	TGCGCCAGCAGCCAAAACTCGAGAGGGTTCGAGACCCAGTACTTC	CASSQNSRGFETQYF
NA	TRBV6-1	TRBD1	TRBJ1-2	TGTGCCAGCAGTGGTGGGACAGGCTCTACTAACTATGGCTACACCTTC	CASSGGTGSTNYGYTF
once	TRBV6-4	NA	TRBJ2-2	TGTGCCAGCAGTGAGGTTAGGAACACCGGGGAGCTGTTTTTT	CASSEVRNTGELFF
NA	TRBV6-6	TRBD2	TRBJ2-5	TGTGCCGGCGGGGGGGGTCCGGGACAGCCGCAAGCGACCCAGTACTTC	CAGGGGPGQPQATQYF
NA	TRBV11-2	NA	TRBJ2-7	TGTGCCAGCAGCTTAAGCATCACAGGGACCTACGAGCAGTACTTC	CASSLSITGTYEQYF
NA	TRBV2	NA	TRBJ2-5	TGTGCCAGCAGTGTAAAAGAGACCCAGTACTTC	CASSVKETQYF
NA	TRBV5-1	NA	TRBJ1-3	TGCGCCAGCAGCTCATGGTCAGGGGACGGAAACACCATATATTTT	CASSSWSGDGNTIYF
NA	TRBV20-1	NA	TRBJ1-1	TGCAGTGCTACCTATTTCACTGAAGCTTTCTTT	CSATYFTEAFF
NA	TRBV6-5	TRBD1	TRBJ1-1	TGTGCCAGCAGTTACTCGGGGACAGGGGGCACTGAAGCTTTCTTT	CASSYSGTGGTEAFF
NA	TRBV9	NA	TRBJ1-3	TGTGCCAGCAGCCCCCGCCGTGAGGGCGGAGGAAACACCATATATTTT	CASSPRREGGGNTIYF
NA	TRBV2	NA	TRBJ1-1	TGTGCCAGCAGTGAAATCCCACTCCTGAACACTGAAGCTTTCTTT	CASSEIPLLNTEAFF
NA	TRBV5-1	TRBD2	TRBJ2-3	TGCGCCAGCAGCTTGTTTGCGGGGGGCCCGCCCTATTCTAGCACAGATACGCAGTATTTT	CASSLFAGGPPYSSTDTQYF
NA	TRBV28	NA	TRBJ2-6	TGTGCCAGCAGGAATCCCACCGATCGGGTTTACGGGGCCAACGTCCTGACTTTC	CASRNPTDRVYGANVLTF
once	TRBV7-3	NA	TRBJ2-2	TGTGCCAGCAGCGACCCCGGACTCGGCGCGGGGGAGCTGTTTTTT	CASSDPGLGAGELFF
NA	TRBV30	NA	TRBJ2-7	TGTGCCTGGAGTGTACTTGCCAGGGTCTCCTACGAGCAGTACTTC	CAWSVLARVSYEQYF
NA	TRBV12-5	NA	TRBJ1-1	TGTGCTAGTGGTTTGGTACTGGGCAGGCTTACCATGAACACTGAAGCTTTCTTT	CASGLVLGRLTMNTEAFF
NA	TRBV6-1	NA	TRBJ2-2	TGTGCCAGCAGTCCTCAGACGGCGGGCACCGGGGAGCTGTTTTTT	CASSPQTAGTGELFF
NA	TRBV5-1	NA	TRBJ2-2	TGCGCCAGCAGCTTGGCCGTAGACACCGGGGAGCTGTTTTTT	CASSLAVDTGELFF
NA	TRBV5-1	NA	TRBJ2-5	TGCGCCAGCAGCTTGGCCGGGACTTCCCAAGAGACCCAGTACTTC	CASSLAGTSQETQYF
few	TRBV10-3	NA	TRBJ1-3	TGTGCCACCAGGTCCCAAGAACTCTCTGGAAACACCATATATTTT	CATRSQELSGNTIYF
once	TRBV5-1	NA	TRBJ2-2	TGCGCCAGCAGCTTGGGGGCCCCAGAGGGGGAGCTGTTTTTT	CASSLGAPEGELFF
NA	TRBV19	TRBD1	TRBJ2-7	TGTGCCAGTAGTGCCGCGGACAGGGGGCCTTACGAGCAGTACTTC	CASSAADRGPYEQYF
NA	TRBV28	TRBD2	TRBJ2-1	TGTGCCAGCAGTCGTAGCGGGAGCTTGTACAATGAGCAGTTCTTC	CASSRSGSLYNEQFF
NA	TRBV21-1	NA	TRBJ2-7	TGTGCCAGCAGCAAAGCGGCCCTCTACGAGCAGTACTTC	CASSKAALYEQYF
once	TRBV5-1	TRBD1	TRBJ1-1	TGCGCCAGCAGGGGGACAGGGGCGAACACTGAAGCTTTCTTT	CASRGTGANTEAFF
NA	TRBV7-8	NA	TRBJ2-2	TGTGCCAGCAGCCCCACCATTGGGAGGGGGAGGACCGGGGAGCTGTTTTTT	CASSPTIGRGRTGELFF
NA	TRBV18	TRBD1	TRBJ1-1	TGTGCCAGCTCACGTACTCAGGGGGCCGGCACTGAAGCTTTCTTT	CASSRTQGAGTEAFF
NA	TRBV2	NA	TRBJ1-1	TGTGCCAGCAGTGTTGAGCTGAACACTGAAGCTTTCTTT	CASSVELNTEAFF
NA	TRBV7-2	NA	TRBJ2-1	TGTGCCAGCAGCCAGCGGCAGGGAGGTAGGAATGAGCAGTTCTTC	CASSQRQGGRNEQFF
NA	TRBV11-1	NA	TRBJ2-7	TGTGCCAGCAGCTCAAAGCTATACTACGAGCAGTACTTC	CASSSKLYYEQYF
NA	TRBV19	NA	TRBJ1-2	TGTGCCAGTAGTTTACCCCACGAGTATGGCTACACCTTC	CASSLPHEYGYTF
NA	TRBV13	TRBD2	TRBJ2-1	TGTGCCAGCAGCTTAAGCCGGGCGTGGCGGGAGGGCCGTGGGAATGAGCAGTTCTTC	CASSLSRAWREGRGNEQFF
NA	TRBV18	TRBD1	TRBJ2-1	TGTGCCAGCTCGTCCGGGACAGGGGTTGGCAGTGAGCAGTTCTTC	CASSSGTGVGSEQFF
NA	TRBV19	NA	TRBJ2-7	TGTGCCAGTAGTCGTTCACAGGGTCTGGTGGAGCAGTACTTC	CASSRSQGLVEQYF
NA	TRBV5-1	TRBD1	TRBJ1-3	TGCGCCAGCAGCTTAGGGGACAGGGGGCCTTCTGGAAACACCATATATTTT	CASSLGDRGPSGNTIYF
NA	TRBV5-4	TRBD2	TRBJ2-7	TGTGCCAGCACCAGCGGGCTAGCGGGAGTCTACGAGCAGTACTTC	CASTSGLAGVYEQYF
NA	TRBV5-1	NA	TRBJ1-1	TGCGCCAGCAGCTTGGGGCCGGAGGGGCCTGAAGCTTTCTTT	CASSLGPEGPEAFF
NA	TRBV6-1	NA	TRBJ2-5	TGTGCCAGCGGACGGGACTCCCAAGAGACCCAGTACTTC	CASGRDSQETQYF
NA	TRBV2	NA	TRBJ1-5	TGTGCCAGCAGTGATCTTCGGGCCCAGCATTTT	CASSDLRAQHF
NA	TRBV4-1	TRBD2	TRBJ2-2	TGCGCCAGCAGCCAAGCGGTGGGAGGGATCTTGCCCGGGGAGCTGTTTTTT	CASSQAVGGILPGELFF
NA	TRBV29-1	TRBD1	TRBJ1-2	TGCAGCGTTATACAGGGGGAGGCCTATGGCTACACCTTC	CSVIQGEAYGYTF
NA	TRBV21-1	NA	TRBJ1-2	TGTGCCAGCAGCAGTTACAGGGGCCTCGAGAAGGGCTACACCTTC	CASSSYRGLEKGYTF
NA	TRBV6-5	TRBD1	TRBJ2-7	TGTGCCAGCAGTTACTCGCGGACAGGGGTCGAGCAGTACTTC	CASSYSRTGVEQYF
NA	TRBV28	NA	TRBJ1-1	TGTGCCAGCAACCAGTATTCGGGGGCTGAAGCTTTCTTT	CASNQYSGAEAFF